These 12 T cell receptor beta chains came from one sample sequenced in a study of tumor and adjacent non-tumor tissue in lung cancer. A modified ARM-PCR protocol with three rounds of nested PCR amplified TCRbeta. TCRdb recomputed calls from the multiplex PCR reads with MiXCR, one row per CDR3 protein. The sample shows over 110,000 distinct CDR3 sequences, around 60% of them seen only once. No cell sorting was done before RNA was extracted from the tissue. Sequencing input: lung tumor tissue. These receptors were obtained from a man in his sixties with small cell lung cancer.

As concerns this clonotype: Given a much more abundant clone one base away, this may be a read error. The conserved closing phenylalanine or tryptophan is absent in this CDR3, likely reflecting a read error. Because the CDR3's place on the DNA is in doubt, the DNA is left out and the CDR3 is given as listed by TCRdb. The rearrangement uses TRBV29-1 and TRBJ1-2; the table's D call, TRBD1, was not checked against the DNA. The CDR3 is 11 amino acids long, termini counted. Per the germline V gene, CDR1 is SQVTM and CDR2 is ANQGSEA. CDR3 sequence: CSVERQGTHTI.

Notes on this clonotype: The final CDR3 position lacks the conserved phenylalanine or tryptophan, pointing to a likely read error. V is TRBV5-5 and J is TRBJ1-1; 9 nucleotides line up with TRBD1. CDR3 length: 14 amino acids. The V segment lost 4 bases and the J segment 4 bases; nucleotides outside the gene matches: 5. The V gene's germline CDR1 is SGHKS and CDR2 YYEKEE (reference sequence). The CDR3, as DNA: TGTGCCAGCAGCAGGAGACAGGGGGGCACTGAAGCTTTCTCT. Its protein is CASSRRQGGTEAFS.

With regard to this clonotype: The DNA is omitted, as the CDR3 cannot be located on it reliably, and the CDR3 follows TCRdb's listing. The chain combines TRBV4-1 with TRBJ2-2; no check of the table's D call, TRBD2, against the DNA was made. CDR1 is MGHRA, CDR2 YSYEKL, per germline. The CDR3 length is 18 residues, termini included. The CDR3 spells CANSQDWGSGANTGELLF.

Here the CDR3 reads CASSLRQDSPLHF. CDR3 nucleotides: TGTGCCAGCAGTTTAAGACAGGACTCACCCCTCCACTTT. The gene calls are TRBV12-3 or TRBV12-4 and TRBJ1-6; tentative D call: TRBD1 (6 bases). The V end was cut by 2 bases, the J end by 10 bases, with 9 bases between. There are 13 residues in the CDR3.

The rearrangement joins TRBV6-6 to TRBJ1-3; no definite D call. V lost 6 bases and J 9 bases, leaving 21 bases between the germline ends. CDR1 MNHNY and CDR2 SVGAGI come from the germline V gene (reference sequence). This CDR3 contains 15 residues. The CDR3 sequence: CASRLAQNSRSTIYF. The CDR3 nucleotides read TGTGCCAGCAGGTTAGCGCAAAACTCTCGAAGCACCATATATTTT.

Turning to this clonotype: This may stem from a read error, because a much larger clone lies one nucleotide away. V usage is TRBV7-9 and J usage is TRBJ1-5; TRBD1 is a possible D gene (6 bases). V was pared by 6 bases and J by 7 bases, with 16 bases between. The CDR3 loop spans 14 amino acids. Germline values: CDR1 SEHNR, CDR2 FQNEAQ (reference sequence). CDR3 sequence: CASRSAGAGQPQHF. In DNA, the CDR3 is TGTGCCAGCAGATCTGCGGGGGCGGGGCAGCCCCAGCATTTT.

A note on this clonotype: A junction boundary mismatches the germline segment, possibly from a read error. CDR3 sequence: CDSSTQEGSYEQCF. The CDR3 bases are TGTGACAGCAGTACCCAGGAGGGATCCTACGAGCAGTGCTTC. The V and J genes are TRBV6-5 and TRBJ2-7; D perhaps matches TRBD2 (6 bases). The CDR3 length is 14 residues. Germline values: CDR1 MNHEY, CDR2 SVGAGI.

This clonotype was seen just once. Just one base apart from a much larger clone, this may be a read error. CDR3 bases: TGTACCAGCTCGAGAGGGACTGAAGCTTTCTTT. This translates into CTSSRGTEAFF. The J gene is TRBJ1-1, the V gene TRBV6-5; D is ambiguous. Germline CDR1 reads MNHEY; CDR2 reads SVGAGI. The CDR3 extends over 11 amino acids.

On this clonotype: An end of the junction differs from the germline gene, which may be a read error. The V and J genes are TRBV4-1 and TRBJ2-7; D is uncertain. The CDR3 is made up of 19 amino acids. Germline values: CDR1 MGHRA, CDR2 YSYEKL. For the CDR3, the DNA is TGCGCCAGGAGCCAAGATTTTCCCGTTTGGCGAGCAAACTCCTACGAGCAGTACTTC. Protein: CARSQDFPVWRANSYEQYF.

The J gene is TRBJ2-1, the V gene TRBV6-5; D not resolved. The germline V gene encodes CDR1 MNHEY and CDR2 SVGAGI. This CDR3 contains 14 residues. Trimming left V 7 bases short and J 4 bases short, with 14 bases between. The CDR3 sequence is CASTSAPRYNEQFF. In DNA form, the CDR3 reads TGTGCCAGCACTTCAGCTCCTAGGTACAATGAGCAGTTCTTC.

V gene TRBV28 combines with J gene TRBJ2-6; 7 nucleotides line up with TRBD2. After removal of 4 bases from V and 4 bases from J, the junction contained 10 bases not matched to a gene. CDR1 is MDHEN, CDR2 SYDVKM, per germline. There are 17 residues in the CDR3. The CDR3 sequence: CASSSIGGGTGANVLTF. The CDR3 nucleotides read TGTGCCAGCAGTTCTATTGGGGGGGGGACCGGGGCCAACGTCCTGACTTTC.

Concerning this clonotype itself: One end of the junction is discordant with germline, which a read error may explain. This sequence joins TRBV20-1 and TRBJ2-2; D is perhaps TRBD2 (5 bases). CDR1 and CDR2 from the germline V gene are DFQATT and SNEGSKA (reference sequence). The CDR3 runs 14 residues. The DNA of the CDR3 is TGCAGTGCTAGAAGCGTCCGAACTACCGGGGAGCCGTTTTTT. This encodes CSARSVRTTGEPFF.